These 29 T cell receptor beta chains came from one sample sequenced in a study of cytomegalovirus exposure and HLA in healthy donors. PCR was performed using 60 Vbeta and 13 Jbeta primers. The table came from immunoSEQ multiplex PCR; TCRdb's copy has only in-frame clones and leaves some out. Seen here are about 190,000 clones, about 84% observed once, and the top ten hold around an eighth. What was sequenced was PBMCs. The source is a woman in her 30s in good health and CMV-seropositive.

The chain carries TRBV6-4 and TRBJ1-1; D not certain. CDR1 and CDR2 from the germline V gene are MRHNA and SNTAGT. Trimming stripped 5 bases from V and 1 base from J, with 8 bases between. The CDR3 totals 13 residues. CDR3 sequence reads: CASSITENTEAFF. CDR3 DNA: TGTGCCAGCAGTATAACAGAGAACACTGAAGCTTTCTTT.

This chain connects TRBV12-5 to TRBJ2-2; 10 nucleotides match TRBD1. The CDR3 extends over 16 amino acids. Trimming took 5 bases from V and 4 from J; bases not matched to a gene: 7. Germline assignment: CDR1 LGHNT and CDR2 FRNRAP. CDR3 in DNA: TGTGCTAGTGGTCCTGGGACAGGGGTTATCACCGGGGAGCTGTTTTTT. Its translation: CASGPGTGVITGELFF.

The V call is TRBV5-4, the J call TRBJ2-1; no firm D call. The germline V gene encodes CDR1 SGHNT and CDR2 YYREEE (reference sequence). CDR3 length equals 16 residues. V was pared by 4 bases and J by 0 bases, with 14 bases between. CDR3 residues: CASSTNTRFSYNEQFF. The CDR3 DNA reads as TGTGCCAGCAGCACCAATACACGTTTCTCCTACAATGAGCAGTTCTTC. The variable domain in full, completed from reference TRBV5-4 and TRBJ2-1, reads ETGVTQSPTHLIKTRGQQVTLRCSSQSGHNTVSWYQQALGQGPQFIFQYYREEENGRGNFPPRFSGLQFPNYSSELNVNALELDDSALYLCASSTNTRFSYNEQFFGPGTRLTVL.

This clone appeared a few times. J is TRBJ2-7 and V is TRBV6-1, with D perhaps matching TRBD1 (5 bases). V dropped 5 bases and J dropped 0 bases, with 11 bases sitting between them. The CDR3 extends over 14 amino acids. Germline loops: CDR1 MNHNS, CDR2 SASEGT. The CDR3 nucleotides are TGTGCCAGCAGTTGGTATACAGGCTCCTACGAGCAGTACTTC. Translated: CASSWYTGSYEQYF.

The chain combines TRBV28 with TRBJ2-7; D is possibly TRBD1 (5 bases). Trimming removed 2 bases at V and 10 bases at J, with 21 bases between. This CDR3 is 15 amino acids long. The germline V gene encodes CDR1 MDHEN and CDR2 SYDVKM. The CDR3 DNA reads as TGTGCCAGCAGTTTACTCGCAAAGGGGCTGTCGGCTCAGTACTTC. This codes for CASSLLAKGLSAQYF.

This chain links TRBV4-1 with TRBJ2-7, with TRBD1 matching 8 bases. Germline CDR1 and CDR2: MGHRA and YSYEKL. The CDR3 is 14 residues long. The J segment lost 3 bases and the V segment lost 0 bases, leaving 1 base of the junction unmatched. The CDR3 here is CASSQEDRVYEQYF. The CDR3 DNA reads TGCGCCAGCAGCCAAGAGGACAGGGTCTACGAGCAGTACTTC.

In DNA, the CDR3 is TGTGCCAGCAGCCACCTGACAGGGGTGGTAGCAGATACGCAGTATTTT. Protein: CASSHLTGVVADTQYF. V and J are TRBV7-8 and TRBJ2-3, with TRBD1 matching 8 bases. Germline CDR1 reads SGHVS; CDR2 reads FQNEAQ. The CDR3 runs to 16 residues. Trimming at V came to 5 bases and at J to 4 bases, leaving 11 bases not matched to a gene.

The sample holds a few counts of this clone. This chain links TRBV5-4 with TRBJ2-2, with 8 bases lining up with TRBD1. The CDR3 is made up of 14 amino acids. V shed 4 bases, J shed 3 bases, and the junction held 2 bases outside the gene matches. Germline assignment: CDR1 SGHNT and CDR2 YYREEE (reference sequence). CDR3 residues: CASSRQGYTGELFF. The CDR3 coding sequence is TGTGCCAGCAGCCGACAGGGGTACACCGGGGAGCTGTTTTTT.

This clone turned up a few times. This chain connects TRBV6-5 to TRBJ1-1; a possible D gene is TRBD1 (5 bases). CDR1 and CDR2 (germline): MNHEY, SVGAGI. There are 14 residues in the CDR3. Deletions cut 6 bases from V and 0 bases from J, with 11 bases between. The CDR3 reads CASSPNRMNTEAFF. CDR3 in DNA: TGTGCCAGCAGCCCTAACAGGATGAACACTGAAGCTTTCTTT.

This chain links TRBV6-1 with TRBJ1-4; TRBD1 is a possible D gene (6 bases). The CDR3 is made up of 15 amino acids. CDR1 and CDR2 (germline): MNHNS, SASEGT. V lost 1 base to trimming and J lost 3 bases, with 9 bases between them. The CDR3 DNA reads as TGTGCCAGCAGTGAAGAGGGGGTGCCTAATGAAAAACTGTTTTTT. It yields the protein CASSEEGVPNEKLFF.

In this sample, this clone turned up once. The gene calls are TRBV21-1 and TRBJ2-7; TRBD1 is the table's D call and was not checked against the DNA. TRBV21-1 corresponds to a pseudogene. The CDR3 has 14 amino acids. CDR3 sequence reads: CASSSGDSTYEQYF. Here the CDR3 DNA reads TGTGCCAGCAGCTCGGGGGACAGCACCTACGAGCAGTACTTC.

The V and J genes are TRBV2 and TRBJ1-5; maybe TRBD1 (5 bases). This CDR3 is built from 14 residues. Trimming pared 8 bases from V and 6 bases from J, leaving 17 bases between. Germline CDR1 reads SNHLY; CDR2 reads FYNNEI. The CDR3 region is CASCVGGGIQPQHF. The CDR3 bases are TGTGCCAGCTGCGTCGGCGGGGGAATTCAGCCCCAGCATTTT.

The rearrangement links TRBV30 to TRBJ2-3; D possibly corresponds to TRBD1 (6 bases). The germline CDR1 and CDR2 sequences are GTSNPN and SVGIG (reference sequence). V was pared by 2 bases and J by 1 base, with 13 bases between. The length of the CDR3 is 15 residues. The CDR3 protein is CAWSRGGHGTDTQYF. The CDR3, as DNA: TGTGCCTGGAGTCGAGGGGGACACGGCACAGATACGCAGTATTTT.

This chain joins TRBV10-3 and TRBJ1-5; 8 bases are shared with TRBD1. J lost 5 bases, V lost 2 bases, and 5 bases had no gene match. CDR1 ENHRY and CDR2 SYGVKD come from the germline V gene. This CDR3 contains 15 residues. CDR3: CAISELRGQDQPQHF. As DNA, the CDR3 is TGTGCCATCAGTGAGCTCAGGGGGCAGGATCAGCCCCAGCATTTT.

This rearrangement joins TRBV7-8 to TRBJ2-2; 7 bases are shared with TRBD1. Unmatched junction bases numbered 11, after V lost 5 bases and J lost 5 bases. The germline V gene has CDR1 SGHVS and CDR2 FQNEAQ. The CDR3 is made up of 16 amino acids. CDR3 sequence: CASSPVGTEFTGELFF. In DNA form, the CDR3 reads TGTGCCAGCAGCCCGGTGGGGACAGAGTTTACCGGGGAGCTGTTTTTT.

A few counts support this clone. The chain combines TRBV30 with TRBJ1-3, with a weak D call TRBD1 (6 bases). The length of the CDR3 is 14 residues. Germline loops: CDR1 GTSNPN, CDR2 SVGIG (reference sequence). Trimming removed 3 bases at V and 2 bases at J, with 11 bases between. Written as DNA, the CDR3 is TGTGCCTGGAGGTCCAGGGGAACTGGAAACACCATATATTTT. It yields the protein CAWRSRGTGNTIYF.

The V gene is TRBV9, the J gene TRBJ2-2; 8 positions match TRBD1. From germline, CDR1 is SGDLS and CDR2 YYNGEE. The CDR3 is made up of 17 amino acids. Germline trimming cut 0 bases from V and 5 bases from J; bases unmatched to any gene: 9. The CDR3 coding sequence is TGTGCCAGCAGCGTAGCTACCGGGACAGGAAATACCGGGGAGCTGTTTTTT. Residues: CASSVATGTGNTGELFF.

The chain joins TRBV5-6 to TRBJ2-2; no clear D. Trimming stripped 1 base from V and 7 bases from J, with 5 bases between. Germline CDR1 and CDR2: SGHDT and YYEEEE. The CDR3 has 12 amino acids. CDR3 amino acids: CASSLYFGELFF. The CDR3 nucleotides are TGTGCCAGCAGCTTGTATTTCGGGGAGCTGTTTTTT.

V is TRBV30 and J is TRBJ2-7; possibly TRBD1 for D (5 bases). CDR3 length: 14 residues. Germline V lookup: CDR1 GTSNPN, CDR2 SVGIG (reference sequence). V lost 0 bases, J lost 3 bases, and 12 bases lay in between. CDR3 region: CAWSVGSGHYEQYF. In DNA form, the CDR3 reads TGTGCCTGGAGTGTCGGGTCAGGGCACTACGAGCAGTACTTC.

The V gene is TRBV7-2, the J gene TRBJ2-1; 12 positions agree with TRBD2. Per the germline V gene, CDR1 is SGHTA and CDR2 is FQGNSA. Germline trimming cut 6 bases from V and 5 bases from J; bases unmatched to any gene: 5. This CDR3 comprises 15 residues. In DNA form, the CDR3 reads TGTGCCAGCAGTAGGCGGACTAGCGGGGACAATGAGCAGTTCTTC. It is translated as CASSRRTSGDNEQFF.

This sequence joins TRBV6-1 and TRBJ2-3; tentative D call: TRBD1 (6 bases). Germline values: CDR1 MNHNS, CDR2 SASEGT. The CDR3 is made up of 14 amino acids. The V end lost 7 bases, the J end lost 2 bases, and 13 bases lay between the germline ends. CDR3 bases: TGTGCCAGCAAAAGTGGACAGCTCACAGATACGCAGTATTTT. It yields the protein CASKSGQLTDTQYF.

The J gene is TRBJ2-3, the V gene TRBV6-1, with 11 bases fitting TRBD2. From germline, CDR1 is MNHNS and CDR2 SASEGT. The CDR3 runs 15 residues. J gave up 4 bases and V 4 bases, and 4 bases lay outside the gene matches. CDR3 in DNA: TGTGCCAGCAGTGTGACTAGCGGGGTCGCAGATACGCAGTATTTT. Translating it yields CASSVTSGVADTQYF.

Comments on this clone: Sequence at one end of the junction differs from germline and may be a read error. V gene TRBV19 combines with J gene TRBJ2-3; 10 bases fit TRBD2. Germline V gene data show CDR1 as LNHDA and CDR2 as SQIVND (reference sequence). This CDR3 contains 19 residues. CDR3 nucleotide sequence: TGTGCCAGCAGTAACCCTCAGAGTGGAGCGGGAGGGCCCCGAGATACGCAGTATTTT. It codes for CASSNPQSGAGGPRDTQYF.

The rearrangement joins TRBV27 to TRBJ2-3, with 9 positions matching TRBD1. CDR1 is MNHEY, CDR2 SMNVEV, per germline (reference sequence). After removal of 6 bases from V and 3 bases from J, the junction contained 7 bases not matched to a gene. The CDR3 extends over 15 amino acids. The CDR3 loop reads CASRPTGGGTDTQYF. CDR3 nucleotides: TGTGCCAGCAGACCAACAGGGGGCGGTACAGATACGCAGTATTTT.

V usage is TRBV6-5 and J usage is TRBJ2-7; D might be TRBD1 (6 bases). This CDR3 comprises 14 residues. The V end was cut by 6 bases, the J end by 2 bases, with 14 bases between. Germline CDR1 is MNHEY and CDR2 is SVGAGI. The CDR3 region has the DNA TGTGCCAGCAGGTCTGAGACAGGAACCTACGAGCAGTACTTC. This gives the protein CASRSETGTYEQYF.

The J gene is TRBJ2-7, the V gene TRBV27; D might be TRBD2 (7 bases). The CDR3 covers 16 residues. Germline assignment: CDR1 MNHEY and CDR2 SMNVEV (reference sequence). Between the trimmed V and J ends, which lost 6 bases and 1 base, there was a span of 19 bases. CDR3 bases: TGTGCCAGCAGGGGAAGGGCGGGGGCCTTATCCTACGAGCAGTACTTC. Protein: CASRGRAGALSYEQYF.

The rearrangement uses TRBV30 and TRBJ1-1; possibly TRBD1 for D (6 bases). V lost 5 bases to trimming and J lost 0 bases, with 10 bases between them. CDR1 GTSNPN and CDR2 SVGIG come from the germline V gene (reference sequence). The CDR3 runs to 13 residues. As DNA, the CDR3 is TGTGCCTGGGACAGGACACTGAACACTGAAGCTTTCTTT. It translates to CAWDRTLNTEAFF. Variable domain in full (rest from reference TRBV30 and TRBJ1-1): SQTIHQWPATLVQPVGSPLSLECTVEGTSNPNLYWYRQAAGRGLQLLFYSVGIGQISSEVPQNLSASRPQDRQFILSSKKLLLSDSGFYLCAWDRTLNTEAFFGQGTRLTVV.

This chain connects TRBV5-4 to TRBJ1-6, with TRBD1 matching over 9 bases. V gave up 5 bases and J gave up 8 bases; unmatched junction bases: 5. This CDR3 has 14 residues. The germline V gene encodes CDR1 SGHNT and CDR2 YYREEE (reference sequence). The CDR3 reads CASSRTGEYSPLHF. The CDR3 DNA follows: TGTGCCAGCAGTAGGACAGGGGAGTATTCACCCCTCCACTTT.

The genes are TRBV6-1 and TRBJ2-7; TRBD2 matches 9 bases. The ends lost 0 bases at V and 3 bases at J; junction bases unmatched: 3. CDR1 and CDR2 from the germline V gene are MNHNS and SASEGT. CDR3 length equals 15 residues. The CDR3 reads CASSEARAGGYEQYF. DNA for the CDR3: TGTGCCAGCAGTGAAGCTAGAGCGGGAGGCTACGAGCAGTACTTC.